This record concerns one TCR beta chain sequence. Its target is unknown. Per germline, CDR1 DFQATT and CDR2 SNEGSKA (reference sequence). CDR3 length: 15 amino acids. V lost 7 bases to trimming and J lost 4 bases; unmatched junction nucleotides: 16. RNA was extracted from bulk tissue without any cell sorting. Newly diagnosed lung cancer patients had thoracic surgery in China, August–late 2014, without prior chemotherapy. TCRbeta libraries were built with three rounds of nested PCR, modified from ARM-PCR. TCRdb re-derived calls from the multiplex PCR reads in MiXCR, one entry per CDR3 protein. The table shows around 70,000 distinct CDR3 sequences, with less than 80% occurring only once. The source of the sample is a study of tumor and adjacent non-tumor tissue in lung cancer. Across the whole study: The cohort had about twelve adenocarcinoma, 2 squamous cell and 1 small cell patients. Stage I to III disease affected roughly 10 men and roughly 5 women aged roughly 30 to 76. General observations from the study: Compared with tumor, normal lung showed significantly lower TCR diversity.

The V and J genes are TRBV20-1 and TRBJ2-7; the match to TRBD1 covers 7 bases. This receptor was obtained from a man between 60 and 70 years old with non-small cell lung cancer. Material: lung tumor tissue. The CDR3 DNA is TGCAGTGTTAGTGGGATCAGGGGGAACTCATACGAGCAGTACTTC. Encoded protein: CSVSGIRGNSYEQYF.